Shown below are 4 T cell receptor beta chains from a single sample sequenced in a study of CD8 T cells in Susac syndrome. Random hexamers were used to reverse transcribe an amount of roughly 0.45 to 1 ug RNA. TCRdb recomputed calls from the immunoSEQ multiplex PCR reads with MiXCR, one row per CDR3 protein. The repertoire has approximately 260,000 distinct CDR3 sequences, 95% to 97% of them found once; the top ten carry approximately 0.1%. The sequencing sample was made of CD4+ T cells from PBMCs. These receptors were taken from a human donor with Susac syndrome.

The chain is built from TRBV20-1 and TRBJ2-1; 13 positions agree with TRBD2. Losses at the gene ends were 1 base for V and 2 bases for J; bases not matched to a gene: 5. The germline V gene encodes CDR1 DFQATT and CDR2 SNEGSKA (reference sequence). The CDR3 runs to 17 residues. CDR3: CSARGTSGSSPYNEQFF. For the CDR3, the DNA is TGCAGTGCTAGAGGGACTAGCGGGAGTAGCCCCTACAATGAGCAGTTCTTC.

V usage is TRBV20-1 and J usage is TRBJ1-2; D gene unclear. Trimming cost V 3 bases and J 2 bases, with 10 bases left between them. CDR3 size: 13 residues. In germline, CDR1 is DFQATT, CDR2 SNEGSKA (reference sequence). CDR3 in DNA: TGCAGTGCTAGTGACACCCGCAACTATGGCTACACCTTC. Amino acid sequence: CSASDTRNYGYTF.

This clonotype appeared once. The rearrangement joins TRBV20-1 to TRBJ2-3; D uncertain. The V end lost 0 bases, the J end lost 3 bases, and 16 bases lay between the germline ends. CDR1 DFQATT and CDR2 SNEGSKA come from the germline V gene (reference sequence). The CDR3 is 16 amino acids. CDR3 loop: CSAREGWASVTDTQYF. The CDR3 nucleotides are TGCAGTGCTAGAGAAGGTTGGGCGAGCGTAACAGATACGCAGTATTTT.

This chain links TRBV12-3 or TRBV12-4 with TRBJ1-3; 10 nucleotides align to TRBD1. The CDR3 is 15 residues long. J gave up 5 bases and V 6 bases, and 7 bases lay outside the gene matches. The CDR3 sequence is CASRRGQGVRNTIYF. DNA for the CDR3: TGTGCCAGCAGAAGAGGACAGGGGGTGAGAAACACCATATATTTT.